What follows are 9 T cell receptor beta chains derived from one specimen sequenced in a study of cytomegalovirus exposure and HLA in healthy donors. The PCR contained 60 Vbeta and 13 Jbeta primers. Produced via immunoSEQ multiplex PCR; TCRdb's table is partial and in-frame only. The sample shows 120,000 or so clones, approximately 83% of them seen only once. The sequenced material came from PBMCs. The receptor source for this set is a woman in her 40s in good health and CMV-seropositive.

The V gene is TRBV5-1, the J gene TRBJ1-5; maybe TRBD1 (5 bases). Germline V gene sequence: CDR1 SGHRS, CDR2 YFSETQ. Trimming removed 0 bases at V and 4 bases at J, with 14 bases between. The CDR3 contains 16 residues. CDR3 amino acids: CASSLDGVGGNQPQHF. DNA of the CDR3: TGCGCCAGCAGCTTGGACGGAGTGGGGGGGAATCAGCCCCAGCATTTT.

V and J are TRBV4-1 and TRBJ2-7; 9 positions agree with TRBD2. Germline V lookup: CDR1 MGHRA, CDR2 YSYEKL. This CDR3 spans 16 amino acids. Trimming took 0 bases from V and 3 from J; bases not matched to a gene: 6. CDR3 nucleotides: TGCGCCAGCAGCCAAGATCTTGCTAGCGGGGTCTACGAGCAGTACTTC. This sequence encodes CASSQDLASGVYEQYF.

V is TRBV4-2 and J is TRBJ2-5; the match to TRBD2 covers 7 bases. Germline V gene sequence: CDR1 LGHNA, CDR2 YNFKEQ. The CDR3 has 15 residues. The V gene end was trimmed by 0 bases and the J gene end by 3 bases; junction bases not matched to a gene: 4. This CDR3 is CASSQDGLAEETQYF. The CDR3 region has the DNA TGTGCCAGCAGCCAAGATGGCCTAGCGGAAGAGACCCAGTACTTC.

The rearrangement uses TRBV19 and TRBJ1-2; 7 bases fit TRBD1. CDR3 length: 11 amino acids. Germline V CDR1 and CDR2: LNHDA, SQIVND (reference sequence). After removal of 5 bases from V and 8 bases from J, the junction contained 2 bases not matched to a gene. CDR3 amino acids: CASSYRGGYTF. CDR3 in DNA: TGTGCCAGTAGTTACAGGGGAGGCTACACCTTC.

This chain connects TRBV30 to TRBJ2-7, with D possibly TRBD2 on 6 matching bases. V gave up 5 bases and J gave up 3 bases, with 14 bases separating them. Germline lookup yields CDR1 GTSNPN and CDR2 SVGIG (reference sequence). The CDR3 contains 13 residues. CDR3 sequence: CAWSWGAGYEQYF. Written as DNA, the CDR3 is TGTGCCTGGTCCTGGGGAGCGGGCTACGAGCAGTACTTC.

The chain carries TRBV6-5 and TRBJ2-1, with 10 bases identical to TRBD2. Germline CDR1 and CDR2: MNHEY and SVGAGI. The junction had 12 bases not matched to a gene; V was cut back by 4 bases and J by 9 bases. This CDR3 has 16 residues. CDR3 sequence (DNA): TGTGCCAGCAGTTTTTCATTAGCGGGAGGAATTACTGAGCAGTTCTTC. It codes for CASSFSLAGGITEQFF.

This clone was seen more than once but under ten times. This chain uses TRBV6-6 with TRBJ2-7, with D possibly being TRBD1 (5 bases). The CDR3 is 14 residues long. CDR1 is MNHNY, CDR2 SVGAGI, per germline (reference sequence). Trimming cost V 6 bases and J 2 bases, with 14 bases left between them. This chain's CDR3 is CASRPQGYPYEQYF. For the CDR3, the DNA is TGTGCCAGCAGACCTCAGGGTTACCCCTACGAGCAGTACTTC.

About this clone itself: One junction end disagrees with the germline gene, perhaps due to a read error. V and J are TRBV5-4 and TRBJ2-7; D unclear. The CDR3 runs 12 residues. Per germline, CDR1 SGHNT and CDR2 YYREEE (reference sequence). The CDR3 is CASSPAGSRPIF. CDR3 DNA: TGTGCCAGCAGCCCGGCAGGCAGCCGCCCGATCTTC.

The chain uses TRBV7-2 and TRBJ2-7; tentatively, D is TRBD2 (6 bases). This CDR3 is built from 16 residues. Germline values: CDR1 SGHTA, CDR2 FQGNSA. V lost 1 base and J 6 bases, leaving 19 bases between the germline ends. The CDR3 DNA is TGTGCCAGCAGCTTAGTTGGAACGGGAGCGGAATCCGAGCAGTACTTC. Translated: CASSLVGTGAESEQYF.